In its sample, the clone carrying this TCR beta chain was seen once. This sample was included in a study of shared clonotypes between healthy human individuals. The protocol was immunoSEQ multiplex PCR, while the TCRdb copy is restricted to in-frame clones and leaves out a portion. The repertoire holds about 2.4 million clones, with approximately 92% as singletons. Germline CDR1 reads SGHTS; CDR2 reads YDEGEE. V dropped 1 base and J dropped 0 bases, with 10 bases sitting between them. The CDR3 has 15 residues. Sequenced: naive CD4+ T cells sorted from blood. Sample subset: CD45RA+ positively selected. V usage is TRBV5-8 and J usage is TRBJ1-1; TRBD1 might be the D (5 bases). This TCR was recovered from a man younger than 35 in good health. The CDR3 DNA reads TGTGCCAGCAGCTTGAACAGGTTCATGAACACTGAAGCTTTCTTT. Protein sequence: CASSLNRFMNTEAFF.